The next 26 T cell receptor beta chains were all read from a single sample in a study of early T cells in non-severe SARS-CoV-2 infection. TCRdb passed the 5' RACE reads through MiXCR, listing each CDR3 protein once. The table shows under 140,000 distinct CDR3 sequences, with roughly 13% occurring only once. The sample was whole blood, taken at baseline. The receptor source for this set is an adult who was a healthcare worker with PCR-confirmed SARS-CoV-2 infection or an uninfected control (not recorded which).

In its sample, this clonotype was seen many times. V is TRBV7-6 and J is TRBJ1-1; D gene unclear. CDR1 SGHVS and CDR2 FNYEAQ come from the germline V gene. The V and J ends lost 4 bases and 4 bases respectively, with 10 bases between them. The CDR3 contains 13 residues. The CDR3 spells CASSWESTTEAFF. The CDR3 coding sequence is TGTGCCAGCAGCTGGGAAAGCACCACTGAAGCTTTCTTT.

This clonotype was seen more than once but under ten times. The CDR3 sequence: CASSLERDQPQHF. The CDR3 DNA sequence: TGTGCCAGCAGTTTAGAGCGGGATCAGCCCCAGCATTTT. The chain carries TRBV12-3 or TRBV12-4 and TRBJ1-5; D uncertain. The CDR3 sequence is 13 residues long. Trimming cost V 1 base and J 5 bases, with 6 bases left between them.

This clonotype turned up a few times. The CDR3 here is CSVEVVGRGTDTQYF. The CDR3, as DNA: TGCAGCGTTGAAGTTGTTGGGCGGGGAACAGATACGCAGTATTTT. This chain uses TRBV29-1 with TRBJ2-3; the D gene is possibly TRBD2 (6 bases). Trimming stripped 1 base from V and 3 bases from J, with 14 bases between. The V gene's germline CDR1 is SQVTM and CDR2 ANQGSEA. CDR3 size: 15 residues.

The chain joins TRBV5-1 to TRBJ1-2; the D is unclear. Germline V CDR1 and CDR2: SGHRS, YFSETQ. The CDR3 is 13 residues long. V dropped 2 bases and J dropped 2 bases, with 7 bases sitting between them. CDR3 protein: CASSLTVNYGYTF. As DNA, the CDR3 is TGCGCCAGCAGCTTAACAGTCAACTATGGCTACACCTTC. Based on the CDR3 plus reference TRBV5-1 and TRBJ1-2, the full variable domain is KAGVTQTPRYLIKTRGQQVTLSCSPISGHRSVSWYQQTPGQGLQFLFEYFSETQRNKGNFPGRFSGRQFSNSRSEMNVSTLELGDSALYLCASSLTVNYGYTFGSGTRLTVV.

Many counts were recorded for this clonotype. The V call is TRBV12-3 or TRBV12-4, the J call TRBJ1-1; 8 bases agree with TRBD1. This CDR3 contains 13 residues. V gave up 11 bases and J gave up 0 bases; unmatched junction bases: 5. CDR3 DNA: TGTGCCTCCCGACAGGGGATGAACACTGAAGCTTTCTTT. This sequence encodes CASRQGMNTEAFF.

This clonotype was counted only a few times. The J gene is TRBJ2-5, the V gene TRBV28; 7 nucleotides agree with TRBD1. The germline V gene has CDR1 MDHEN and CDR2 SYDVKM. The J segment lost 1 base and the V segment lost 4 bases, leaving 6 bases of the junction unmatched. The CDR3 consists of 15 residues. CDR3 bases: TGTGCCAGCAGTTCCCCCGGGACAGCCCAAGAGACCCAGTACTTC. Its protein product is CASSSPGTAQETQYF. Variable domain in full (rest from reference TRBV28 and TRBJ2-5): DVKVTQSSRYLVKRTGEKVFLECVQDMDHENMFWYRQDPGLGLRLIYFSYDVKMKEKGDIPEGYSVSREKKERFSLILESASTNQTSMYLCASSSPGTAQETQYFGPGTRLLVL.

The chain has TRBV27 and TRBJ1-3; no clear D. The germline V gene encodes CDR1 MNHEY and CDR2 SMNVEV (reference sequence). The CDR3 covers 15 residues. V lost 0 bases to trimming and J lost 0 bases, with 6 bases between them. The CDR3 spells CASSLSFGSGNTIYF. The DNA of the CDR3 is TGTGCCAGCAGTTTATCGTTTGGCTCTGGAAACACCATATATTTT.

This clonotype was seen at least ten times. This rearrangement joins TRBV19 to TRBJ2-3; 9 bases agree with TRBD2. V lost 5 bases and J lost 5; bases outside the gene matches: 14. The CDR3 sequence is 17 residues long. Germline V gene sequence: CDR1 LNHDA, CDR2 SQIVND (reference sequence). CDR3 sequence: CASSPVTGTSFGDTQYF. The CDR3 DNA reads as TGTGCCAGTAGTCCCGTAACCGGGACTAGCTTTGGAGATACGCAGTATTTT.

This clonotype was observed a handful of times. The rearrangement uses TRBV7-9 and TRBJ2-3; D might be TRBD2 (5 bases). Germline CDR1 SEHNR, CDR2 FQNEAQ (reference sequence). This CDR3 contains 16 residues. Trimming pared 3 bases from V and 4 bases from J, leaving 17 bases between. The CDR3 nucleotides are TGTGCCAGCAGCTTTAAACCGGGATCAGTGGCAGATACGCAGTATTTT. Its protein is CASSFKPGSVADTQYF.

This clonotype came up a few times. The chain combines TRBV7-3 with TRBJ1-4; D is unresolved. Trimming shortened V by 5 bases and J by 8 bases, and 18 bases separated the two germline ends. CDR1 and CDR2 (germline): SGHTA, FQGTGA. There are 15 residues in the CDR3. CDR3 amino acids: CASSPGPSGREKLFF. Here the CDR3 DNA reads TGTGCCAGCAGCCCAGGACCCTCTGGTAGGGAAAAACTGTTTTTT.

On this clonotype itself: A read error is possible here, since a much larger clone lies one base away. The chain joins TRBV29-1 to TRBJ2-3; no firm D call. Looked up from germline, CDR1 is SQVTM and CDR2 is ANQGSEA. V was clipped by 4 bases and J by 2 bases, with 16 bases between them. CDR3 size: 15 residues. The CDR3 region has the DNA TGCAGCGTTGCCCGGGCGTGGGCGTTCACAGATACGCAGTATTTT. Translating it yields CSVARAWAFTDTQYF.

This chain connects TRBV29-1 to TRBJ2-7; 10 bases map to TRBD1. The V segment lost 4 bases and the J segment 6 bases; nucleotides outside the gene matches: 12. The germline gives CDR1 SQVTM, CDR2 ANQGSEA. The CDR3 runs 15 residues. The CDR3 nucleotides are TGCAGCGTTGGTCCCGGGACAGGGGAATTTCGCGAGCAGTACTTC. Protein sequence: CSVGPGTGEFREQYF.

The CDR3 DNA reads TGTGCCAGCAGCTTAAAACGAGAACAGGGGTCCTACGAGCAGTACTTC. Protein: CASSLKREQGSYEQYF. The chain links TRBV7-8 to TRBJ2-7; 7 nucleotides line up with TRBD1. With V trimmed by 2 bases and J by 1 base, 8 bases remained unmatched. Germline-derived CDR1 and CDR2 are SGHVS and FQNEAQ. The CDR3 runs to 16 residues.

The CDR3 sequence is CASSLVEGKNIQYF. The CDR3 DNA follows: TGCGCCAGCAGCTTGGTAGAGGGGAAAAACATTCAGTACTTC. The chain carries TRBV5-1 and TRBJ2-4; D is possibly TRBD1 or TRBD2 (5 bases each). Trimming removed 0 bases at V and 4 bases at J, with 8 bases between. The CDR3 loop spans 14 amino acids. The germline V gene has CDR1 SGHRS and CDR2 YFSETQ.

The table lists this clonotype with many counts. The gene calls are TRBV5-4 and TRBJ2-3; D gene uncertain. Per germline, CDR1 SGHNT and CDR2 YYREEE (reference sequence). This CDR3 spans 15 amino acids. V lost 1 base and J lost 0, with 9 bases in between. The CDR3 DNA sequence: TGTGCCAGCAGCTTGAATTCTTATAGCACAGATACGCAGTATTTT. This gives the protein CASSLNSYSTDTQYF. The whole variable domain, filled in from reference TRBV5-4 and TRBJ2-3, reads ETGVTQSPTHLIKTRGQQVTLRCSSQSGHNTVSWYQQALGQGPQFIFQYYREEENGRGNFPPRFSGLQFPNYSSELNVNALELDDSALYLCASSLNSYSTDTQYFGPGTRLTVL.

This chain links TRBV9 with TRBJ2-7; 8 bases line up with TRBD1. Germline loops: CDR1 SGDLS, CDR2 YYNGEE. This CDR3 is 15 amino acids long. J was trimmed by 3 bases and V by 0 bases; bases with no gene match: 5. The CDR3 DNA reads as TGTGCCAGCAGCGTAGGAGACAGGGGTCTCTACGAGCAGTACTTC. This gives the protein CASSVGDRGLYEQYF.

This clonotype was seen a single time. The V and J genes are TRBV29-1 and TRBJ1-4; D is undetermined. In germline, CDR1 is SQVTM, CDR2 ANQGSEA. The CDR3 has 12 amino acids. Trimming took off 5 bases at V and 4 bases at J, with 8 bases between the two ends. Here the CDR3 reads CSVRPNNEKLFF. The DNA of the CDR3 is TGCAGCGTTCGACCGAATAATGAAAAACTGTTTTTT.

The gene calls are TRBV19 and TRBJ1-5; the D is unclear. V lost 4 bases to trimming and J lost 0 bases, with 16 bases between them. Germline-derived CDR1 and CDR2 are LNHDA and SQIVND (reference sequence). This CDR3 region has 17 residues. The CDR3 region has the DNA TGTGCCAGTAGTACTTGGGCGACCAAGGGTAGCAATCAGCCCCAGCATTTT. As protein: CASSTWATKGSNQPQHF.

This clonotype was detected a few times. The chain recombines TRBV30 with TRBJ1-4; TRBD1 matches 7 bases. Germline CDR1 is GTSNPN and CDR2 is SVGIG (reference sequence). CDR3 length: 16 amino acids. The J segment lost 0 bases and the V segment lost 0 bases, leaving 4 bases of the junction unmatched. In DNA form, the CDR3 reads TGTGCCTGGAGTGTATGGCAGGGGGCAACTAATGAAAAACTGTTTTTT. It encodes CAWSVWQGATNEKLFF.

A few counts support this clonotype. The J gene is TRBJ2-1, the V gene TRBV5-5, with 7 nucleotides matching TRBD1. The CDR3 is made up of 15 amino acids. V lost 5 bases and J lost 3; bases outside the gene matches: 8. CDR1 and CDR2 (germline): SGHKS, YYEKEE (reference sequence). Here the CDR3 DNA reads TGTGCCAGCAGACCGCCCGGGACAGACTACAATGAGCAGTTCTTC. Residues: CASRPPGTDYNEQFF.

This clonotype was recorded many times. The chain employs TRBV18 and TRBJ2-3; D possibly corresponds to TRBD2 (5 bases). Per the germline V gene, CDR1 is KGHSH and CDR2 is LQKENI. Trimming removed 6 bases from V and 4 bases from J, with 8 bases in between. This CDR3 is built from 12 residues. The CDR3 coding sequence is TGTGCCAGCTCCGAGGGATCAGATACGCAGTATTTT. Protein: CASSEGSDTQYF. The full variable domain, completed using reference TRBV18 and TRBJ2-3, is NAGVMQNPRHLVRRRGQEARLRCSPMKGHSHVYWYRQLPEEGLKFMVYLQKENIIDESGMPKERFSAEFPKEGPSILRIQQVVRGDSAAYFCASSEGSDTQYFGPGTRLTVL.

This clonotype was seen only a few times. The rearrangement links TRBV19 to TRBJ1-2; D unclear. Per the germline V gene, CDR1 is LNHDA and CDR2 is SQIVND (reference sequence). CDR3 length equals 13 residues. The ends were cut back, 3 bases at V and 7 bases at J, with 12 bases in the middle. CDR3 sequence reads: CASSMGLRLGYTF. Here the CDR3 DNA reads TGTGCCAGTAGTATGGGGTTAAGGCTTGGCTACACCTTC. Full variable domain (missing parts from reference TRBV19 and TRBJ1-2): DGGITQSPKYLFRKEGQNVTLSCEQNLNHDAMYWYRQDPGQGLRLIYYSQIVNDFQKGDIAEGYSVSREKKESFPLTVTSAQKNPTAFYLCASSMGLRLGYTFGSGTRLTVV.

The rearrangement links TRBV6-5 to TRBJ2-1; D is unclear. CDR3 length: 11 residues. Germline V CDR1 and CDR2: MNHEY, SVGAGI. Trimming shortened V by 2 bases and J by 8 bases, and 4 bases separated the two germline ends. DNA for the CDR3: TGTGCCAGCAGTTACATGGATGAGCAGTTCTTC. It is translated as CASSYMDEQFF.

Only a few counts were recorded for this clonotype. This sequence joins TRBV29-1 and TRBJ2-2; 9 bases agree with TRBD2. V dropped 6 bases and J dropped 5; count of bases not matched to a gene: 10. Germline CDR1 is SQVTM and CDR2 is ANQGSEA. The CDR3 totals 15 residues. This CDR3 is CSVHQVLAGTGELFF. The CDR3 DNA reads as TGCAGCGTCCACCAGGTCCTAGCGGGAACCGGGGAGCTGTTTTTT.

Worth noting for this clonotype: One junction end does not reproduce the germline sequence, and a read error may be involved. This CDR3 is CASSEALAGGTDF. The CDR3, as DNA: TGTGCCAGCAGTGAAGCGCTCGCGGGGGGCACCGACTTC. This chain uses TRBV2 with TRBJ2-1, with 8 bases aligning to TRBD2. CDR1 SNHLY and CDR2 FYNNEI come from the germline V gene. The CDR3 totals 13 residues.

This clonotype was counted between two and nine times. V usage is TRBV7-9 and J usage is TRBJ2-1, with no clear D. Germline V CDR1 and CDR2: SEHNR, FQNEAQ (reference sequence). The CDR3 extends over 16 amino acids. V was clipped by 1 base and J by 6 bases, with 16 bases between them. DNA of the CDR3: TGTGCCAGCAGCTTAGTGGGTCCGGCGTTAGGCAATGAGCAGTTCTTC. It codes for CASSLVGPALGNEQFF.